The entry below gives a single TCR beta chain sequence along with its context. Its matching antigen is unknown. The method was immunoSEQ multiplex PCR; TCRdb's version includes in-frame clones alone and lacks a portion of them. The sample records tens of thousands of clones, around 86% being singletons. The sample is drawn from a study of OX40 agonist ivuxolimab in advanced cancers. Study overall: Patients enrolled in dose escalation were diagnosed with hepatocellular carcinoma, melanoma, renal cell or head and neck cancer. Findings and limits, study-wide: At 0.1 to 3.0 mg/kg and by week 6, CD4+ and CD8+ T cells in the blood had expanded clonally.

Germline V gives CDR1 SGHRS, CDR2 YFSETQ. J gave up 5 bases and V 0 bases, and 4 bases lay outside the gene matches. The CDR3 contains 14 residues. This specimen consisted of CD4+ or CD8+ T cells sorted from blood, obtained in a trial of the OX40 agonist ivuxolimab. The rearrangement links TRBV5-1 to TRBJ1-1, with TRBD1 matching over 7 bases. The receptor comes from an adult with an advanced solid tumor such as melanoma, head and neck, liver or kidney cancer. The chain's CDR3 is CASSLARQGTEAFF. The CDR3 coding sequence is TGCGCCAGCAGCTTGGCCAGACAGGGAACTGAAGCTTTCTTT. Complete variable domain (other parts from reference TRBV5-1 and TRBJ1-1): KAGVTQTPRYLIKTRGQQVTLSCSPISGHRSVSWYQQTPGQGLQFLFEYFSETQRNKGNFPGRFSGRQFSNSRSEMNVSTLELGDSALYLCASSLARQGTEAFFGQGTRLTVV.